This T cell receptor beta chain came from a study of T-cell reconstitution after alpha-beta-depleted transplantation in children. Study-wide results and limits: Expanded graft clones, several hundred of them, were reportedly the source of alpha-beta T cells about two months after transplant. Diversity and T-cell counts at one year after transplant derived mostly from new T cells.

Construction of the TCRbeta library involved unique molecular identifiers. One entry per CDR3 protein results from TCRdb running MiXCR on the PCR reads. Among 550,000 to 600,000 distinct CDR3 sequences, under 30% were seen once, and the ten largest hold 13% to 15%. This clonotype was observed a handful of times. Antigen specificity is unknown. Germline loops: CDR1 DFQATT, CDR2 SNEGSKA (reference sequence). The CDR3 runs 13 residues. V lost 1 base and J lost 8; bases outside the gene matches: 2. The source of this sequence is a boy in the first two years of life who had a stem cell transplant for acute myeloid leukemia, so the T cells may come from the graft donor. The sample here was PBMCs, mostly from graft donor cells, taken 360 days after TCRalphabeta/CD19-depleted stem cell transplant. The chain uses TRBV20-1 and TRBJ1-6, with 7 bases fitting TRBD1. In nucleotides, the CDR3 is TGCAGTGCTAGAGGCAGGGGGTATTCACCCCTCCACTTT. It yields the protein CSARGRGYSPLHF.